The 18 T cell receptor beta chains presented below share a single source sample, sequenced in a study of blood T cell repertoires in COVID-19. TCRdb's table, derived via immunoSEQ multiplex PCR, lists solely in-frame clones and lacks some. This sample has about 60,000 clones; more than 75% occur once, and the top ten carry 10% to 15%. Sequenced: peripheral blood. These receptors came from a man older than 75 with acute or convalescent COVID-19.

The rearrangement links TRBV5-4 to TRBJ2-7; D uncertain. The V end lost 0 bases, the J end lost 1 base, and 5 bases lay between the germline ends. Germline V lookup: CDR1 SGHNT, CDR2 YYREEE (reference sequence). The CDR3 contains 13 residues. CDR3 sequence (DNA): TGTGCCAGCAGCTTGGGGAGTTCCTACGAGCAGTACTTC. This translates into CASSLGSSYEQYF.

CDR3 protein: CASTGTPLGTEAFF. CDR3 nucleotide sequence: TGCGCCAGCACCGGGACACCGTTGGGCACTGAAGCTTTCTTT. The chain employs TRBV4-1 and TRBJ1-1, with D perhaps matching TRBD1 (6 bases). Germline loops: CDR1 MGHRA, CDR2 YSYEKL. The CDR3 consists of 14 residues. V dropped 7 bases and J dropped 4 bases, with 16 bases sitting between them.

V gene TRBV7-9 combines with J gene TRBJ2-3; 11 bases line up with TRBD2. This CDR3 comprises 15 residues. Trimming removed 1 base from V and 3 bases from J; junction bases left unmatched: 0. Germline-derived CDR1 and CDR2 are SEHNR and FQNEAQ (reference sequence). The CDR3, as DNA: TGTGCCAGCAGCTTAGGGACTAGCGGGACAGATACGCAGTATTTT. Its protein is CASSLGTSGTDTQYF.

In this sample, this clone turned up many times. The rearrangement links TRBV5-8 to TRBJ1-5; no clear D gene. Between the trimmed V and J ends, which lost 0 bases and 4 bases, there was a span of 11 bases. The CDR3 loop spans 15 amino acids. From germline, CDR1 is SGHTS and CDR2 YDEGEE. CDR3 loop: CASSLVGSLNQPQHF. As DNA, the CDR3 is TGTGCCAGCAGCTTGGTGGGCAGCCTAAATCAGCCCCAGCATTTT. Full variable domain (missing parts from reference TRBV5-8 and TRBJ1-5): EAGVTQSPTHLIKTRGQQATLRCSPISGHTSVYWYQQALGLGLQFLLWYDEGEERNRGNFPPRFSGRQFPNYSSELNVNALELEDSALYLCASSLVGSLNQPQHFGDGTRLSIL.

A few counts support this clone. The J gene is TRBJ1-1, the V gene TRBV19; TRBD1 might be the D (6 bases). This CDR3 is 12 amino acids long. CDR1 LNHDA and CDR2 SQIVND come from the germline V gene (reference sequence). V was pared by 4 bases and J by 7 bases, with 10 bases between. CDR3 region: CASSKRTDEAFF. The DNA for the CDR3 is TGTGCCAGTAGTAAAAGGACAGATGAAGCTTTCTTT.

This chain links TRBV20-1 with TRBJ2-3, with unresolved D. The CDR3 spans 13 residues. Germline V lookup: CDR1 DFQATT, CDR2 SNEGSKA (reference sequence). Trimming removed 3 bases at V and 3 bases at J, with 10 bases between. The CDR3 DNA follows: TGCAGTGCTAGTCGAGGTGGAACAGATACGCAGTATTTT. This sequence encodes CSASRGGTDTQYF.

The V and J genes are TRBV11-2 and TRBJ2-7; D gene uncertain. Trimming took off 5 bases at V and 2 bases at J, with 13 bases between the two ends. Germline V gives CDR1 SGHAT, CDR2 FQNNGV. The CDR3 runs to 14 residues. The CDR3 nucleotides are TGTGCCAGCAGCCCCCGCGGCCTGCCCTACGAGCAGTACTTC. Translated: CASSPRGLPYEQYF.

The chain uses TRBV19 and TRBJ1-3; 7 bases fit TRBD1. CDR3 length: 14 amino acids. Germline CDR1 is LNHDA and CDR2 is SQIVND (reference sequence). After removal of 10 bases from V and 2 bases from J, the junction contained 8 bases not matched to a gene. The CDR3 loop is CATQTGNAGNTIYF. The CDR3 nucleotides read TGTGCCACCCAGACAGGGAATGCTGGAAACACCATATATTTT.

The chain is built from TRBV4-2 and TRBJ1-6; 9 nucleotides align to TRBD1. The CDR3 is 18 residues long. Per germline, CDR1 LGHNA and CDR2 YNFKEQ. The J segment lost 9 bases and the V segment lost 5 bases, leaving 17 bases of the junction unmatched. Here the CDR3 DNA reads TGTGCCAGCAGCAATCGCCGGGCGCCAGGACAGGGGTCTTCACCCCTCCACTTT. Its translation: CASSNRRAPGQGSSPLHF.

The DNA for the CDR3 is TGCGCCAGCAGCTTGACAGGGCGAGGCAACTATGGCTACACCTTC. This gives the protein CASSLTGRGNYGYTF. This sequence joins TRBV5-1 and TRBJ1-2, with a possible D match to TRBD1 (6 bases). This CDR3 region has 15 residues. Trimming shortened V by 1 base and J by 2 bases, and 12 bases separated the two germline ends. The germline V gene encodes CDR1 SGHRS and CDR2 YFSETQ.

The gene calls are TRBV5-1 and TRBJ2-5; 10 bases line up with TRBD1. The CDR3 has 15 residues. V lost 2 bases to trimming and J lost 5 bases; unmatched junction nucleotides: 6. Per the germline V gene, CDR1 is SGHRS and CDR2 is YFSETQ. DNA of the CDR3: TGCGCCAGCAGCTTTTCCGGGACAGGGGCCGAGACCCAGTACTTC. It encodes CASSFSGTGAETQYF.

This chain links TRBV5-4 with TRBJ1-2; D ambiguous. Germline CDR1 SGHNT, CDR2 YYREEE (reference sequence). Trimming stripped 0 bases from V and 2 bases from J, with 5 bases between. The length of the CDR3 is 13 residues. The CDR3 is CASSLVLNYGYTF. The CDR3 DNA reads as TGTGCCAGCAGCTTGGTACTAAACTATGGCTACACCTTC.

The chain combines TRBV9 with TRBJ2-3; the match to TRBD2 covers 7 bases. CDR3 length: 16 residues. Unmatched junction bases numbered 4, after V lost 0 bases and J lost 0 bases. Per germline, CDR1 SGDLS and CDR2 YYNGEE. CDR3 amino acids: CASSVATGGSTDTQYF. The CDR3 DNA follows: TGTGCCAGCAGCGTAGCTACGGGGGGTAGCACAGATACGCAGTATTTT.

The chain links TRBV6-1 to TRBJ1-3; a weak D match, TRBD1 (6 bases). Germline lookup yields CDR1 MNHNS and CDR2 SASEGT. V was pared by 1 base and J by 4 bases, with 14 bases between. The CDR3 sequence is 16 residues long. DNA of the CDR3: TGTGCCAGCAGTGAAGTTAAACAGGGCTCGGGAAACACCATATATTTT. This codes for CASSEVKQGSGNTIYF.

The V and J genes are TRBV5-3 and TRBJ1-5; TRBD1 is a possible D gene (5 bases). TRBV5-3 carries the ORF label, with uncertain function. Trimming took off 0 bases at V and 0 bases at J, with 19 bases between the two ends. CDR3 size: 19 residues. The CDR3, as DNA: TGTGCCAGAAGCTTGGGTCCGGGGGAAGGCCCTTATAGCAATCAGCCCCAGCATTTT. Residues: CARSLGPGEGPYSNQPQHF.

The chain joins TRBV29-1 to TRBJ1-1; D not resolved. Trimming left V 4 bases short and J 1 base short, with 7 bases between. Germline V gene data show CDR1 as SQVTM and CDR2 as ANQGSEA. This CDR3 spans 12 amino acids. The CDR3 DNA is TGCAGCGTTGCTTCGTGGAACACTGAAGCTTTCTTT. It codes for CSVASWNTEAFF.

V is TRBV3-1 (or the pseudogene TRBV3-2) and J is TRBJ1-1; perhaps TRBD1 as D (6 bases). Per germline, CDR1 LGHDT and CDR2 YNNKEL (reference sequence). The ends were cut back, 5 bases at V and 6 bases at J, with 25 bases in the middle. This CDR3 comprises 17 residues. This CDR3 is CASSSQTGGRVIAEAFF. DNA for the CDR3: TGTGCCAGCAGCTCCCAGACGGGGGGCAGAGTGATCGCTGAAGCTTTCTTT.

The V gene is TRBV5-4, the J gene TRBJ2-5; D is possibly TRBD2 (5 bases). V lost 0 bases and J lost 3, with 12 bases in between. The CDR3 is 15 amino acids. Per germline, CDR1 SGHNT and CDR2 YYREEE (reference sequence). CDR3 sequence reads: CASSLVGGPEETQYF. The CDR3 coding sequence is TGTGCCAGCAGCTTGGTGGGCGGGCCAGAAGAGACCCAGTACTTC.